Each of the 23 T cell receptor beta chains below was sequenced from the same sample in a study of Ad26.COV2.S vaccination and SARS-CoV-2 variants. Treatment: roughly 19 received Ad26.COV2.S at low or high dose, single or two shots; several received placebo; per-sample allocation not given. Sample collection was performed on day 63 after the first vaccine or placebo injection. Sequenced by immunoSEQ multiplex PCR; TCRdb stores in-frame clones only, minus some. The profile shows hundreds of thousands of clones, roughly 90% of them singletons. The sequenced sample was peripheral blood, obtained in a trial of Ad26.COV2.S vaccine versus placebo. All receptors come from a person aged 18-65 years who received the Ad26.COV2.S COVID-19 vaccine or a placebo.

This rearrangement joins TRBV3-1 (or the pseudogene TRBV3-2) to TRBJ1-1; 10 bases are shared with TRBD1. Germline loops: CDR1 LGHDT, CDR2 YNNKEL (reference sequence). V lost 4 bases and J lost 11; bases outside the gene matches: 13. This CDR3 comprises 15 residues. This chain's CDR3 is CASSLRTGGSGLAFF. CDR3 bases: TGTGCCAGCAGCCTTAGGACAGGGGGGTCGGGATTGGCTTTCTTT.

Of note for this clone: Other DNA sequences from this sample encode an identical CDR3 as well. The rearrangement uses TRBV19 and TRBJ2-7; D not resolved. CDR1 and CDR2 (germline): LNHDA, SQIVND (reference sequence). The CDR3 has 13 amino acids. Trimming took 4 bases from V and 0 from J, leaving 7 bases between them. This CDR3 reads CASSTGGSYEQYF. The CDR3 nucleotides read TGTGCCAGTAGTACCGGCGGCTCCTACGAGCAGTACTTC.

Worth noting for this clone: The junction does not match germline at one end; this may be a read error. V gene TRBV10-3 combines with J gene TRBJ2-6; D is unresolved. The CDR3 loop spans 11 amino acids. Germline CDR1 reads ENHRY; CDR2 reads SYGVKD. The CDR3 region has the DNA TGTGCCACCAGTGGGGCCAACGTCCTGACTTTC. It translates to CATSGANVLTF.

This rearrangement joins TRBV7-2 to TRBJ2-5, with 13 bases that match TRBD2. V lost 6 bases and J lost 5; bases outside the gene matches: 0. Germline-derived CDR1 and CDR2 are SGHTA and FQGNSA. The CDR3 length is 13 residues. CDR3 DNA: TGTGCCAGCAGACTAGCGGGAGGGGAGACCCAGTACTTC. Translating gives CASRLAGGETQYF.

This clone showed up just a few times. The chain recombines TRBV5-5 with TRBJ2-7, with 10 bases lining up with TRBD1. Germline CDR1 and CDR2: SGHKS and YYEKEE (reference sequence). CDR3 length: 14 amino acids. Trimming cost V 1 base and J 6 bases; bases outside gene matches: 4. CDR3 DNA sequence: TGTGCCAGCAGCTTGATGACAGGGGGCGGCGAGCAGTACTTC. Translated, it gives CASSLMTGGGEQYF.

CDR3 amino acids: CAIKTSGGFRTNEQFF. The CDR3 region has the DNA TGTGCCATCAAGACTAGCGGGGGATTCAGAACGAATGAGCAGTTCTTC. The chain links TRBV10-3 to TRBJ2-1; 12 bases line up with TRBD2. V lost 7 bases, J lost 7 bases, and 11 bases stayed unmatched. CDR3 length: 16 amino acids. Germline lookup yields CDR1 ENHRY and CDR2 SYGVKD.

This clone is a singleton in its sample. This chain uses TRBV5-1 with TRBJ2-7; 13 bases agree with TRBD2. Germline loops: CDR1 SGHRS, CDR2 YFSETQ. V shed 4 bases and J 7 bases; nucleotides not matched to a gene: 8. The CDR3 covers 15 residues. CDR3 residues: CASSLLAGGIGEQYF. CDR3 bases: TGCGCCAGCAGCCTACTAGCGGGAGGGATCGGAGAGCAGTACTTC. Full variable domain (rest looked up from reference TRBV5-1 and TRBJ2-7): KAGVTQTPRYLIKTRGQQVTLSCSPISGHRSVSWYQQTPGQGLQFLFEYFSETQRNKGNFPGRFSGRQFSNSRSEMNVSTLELGDSALYLCASSLLAGGIGEQYFGPGTRLTVT.

This chain joins TRBV9 and TRBJ2-3; D is unresolved. Looked up from germline, CDR1 is SGDLS and CDR2 is YYNGEE. The CDR3 is made up of 14 amino acids. V dropped 0 bases and J dropped 3 bases, with 8 bases sitting between them. As DNA, the CDR3 is TGTGCCAGCAGCGTAGGGGTGATAACAGATACGCAGTATTTT. It codes for CASSVGVITDTQYF.

CDR3 DNA sequence: TGTGCCAGCAGTTCGGCTAGCACAGATACGCAGTATTTT. Translating it yields CASSSASTDTQYF. This sequence joins TRBV2 and TRBJ2-3; D gene uncertain. The V end was cut by 5 bases, the J end by 0 bases, with 6 bases between. The CDR3 spans 13 residues. From germline, CDR1 is SNHLY and CDR2 FYNNEI.

The gene calls are TRBV15 and TRBJ1-1, with TRBD1 matching over 12 bases. J was trimmed by 5 bases and V by 1 base; bases with no gene match: 2. Germline V gene sequence: CDR1 LNHNV, CDR2 YYDKDF (reference sequence). The CDR3 has 15 residues. CDR3 DNA sequence: TGTGCCACCAGCAGAGGGGGACAGGGGGCAACTGAAGCTTTCTTT. Translated: CATSRGGQGATEAFF. Full variable domain (rest looked up from reference TRBV15 and TRBJ1-1): DAMVIQNPRYQVTQFGKPVTLSCSQTLNHNVMYWYQQKSSQAPKLLFHYYDKDFNNEADTPDNFQSRRPNTSFCFLDIRSPGLGDTAMYLCATSRGGQGATEAFFGQGTRLTVV.

This rearrangement joins TRBV19 to TRBJ1-5; TRBD1 is a possible D gene (5 bases). The germline V gene has CDR1 LNHDA and CDR2 SQIVND (reference sequence). The CDR3 has 17 amino acids. Trimming took off 5 bases at V and 2 bases at J, with 19 bases between the two ends. CDR3 amino acids: CASSHSGARQGNQPQHF. CDR3 nucleotides: TGTGCCAGTAGTCATAGCGGGGCCCGGCAGGGCAATCAGCCCCAGCATTTT.

The chain links TRBV6-6 to TRBJ2-2; D assignment may be TRBD1 or TRBD2 (5 bases each). The CDR3 covers 15 residues. Deletions cut 6 bases from V and 4 bases from J, with 15 bases between. Looked up from germline, CDR1 is MNHNY and CDR2 is SVGAGI (reference sequence). The CDR3 protein is CASRGPTVVTGELFF. The CDR3 nucleotides read TGTGCCAGCAGGGGACCCACTGTGGTCACCGGGGAGCTGTTTTTT.

The chain employs TRBV6-5 and TRBJ2-7, with D possibly being TRBD2 (6 bases). In germline, CDR1 is MNHEY, CDR2 SVGAGI. V gave up 3 bases and J gave up 6 bases, with 15 bases separating them. This CDR3 is built from 14 residues. CDR3 bases: TGTGCCAGCAGTTATTCGGACCTCGGGGGCGAGCAGTACTTC. Translation: CASSYSDLGGEQYF.

V gene TRBV30 combines with J gene TRBJ2-2; D uncertain. The germline CDR1 and CDR2 sequences are GTSNPN and SVGIG (reference sequence). The CDR3 has 13 amino acids. V shed 2 bases and J shed 6 bases, with 10 bases lying between them. CDR3 nucleotide sequence: TGTGCCTGGAGTAAAGGCTTTCCCGGGGAGCTGTTTTTT. Translating gives CAWSKGFPGELFF. The full variable domain, with the rest looked up from reference TRBV30 and TRBJ2-2, is SQTIHQWPATLVQPVGSPLSLECTVEGTSNPNLYWYRQAAGRGLQLLFYSVGIGQISSEVPQNLSASRPQDRQFILSSKKLLLSDSGFYLCAWSKGFPGELFFGEGSRLTVL.

This rearrangement joins TRBV5-1 to TRBJ2-2; TRBD2 matches at 8 bases. CDR1 and CDR2 (germline): SGHRS, YFSETQ. The V gene end was trimmed by 5 bases and the J gene end by 5 bases; junction bases not matched to a gene: 5. This CDR3 spans 14 amino acids. CDR3 residues: CASRETSETGELFF. The CDR3 nucleotides are TGCGCCAGCAGGGAGACTAGCGAGACCGGGGAGCTGTTTTTT.

The rearrangement uses TRBV30 and TRBJ2-2; D gene uncertain. Trimming took 0 bases from V and 6 from J, leaving 11 bases between them. This CDR3 contains 14 residues. CDR1 is GTSNPN, CDR2 SVGIG, per germline (reference sequence). CDR3 nucleotides: TGTGCCTGGAGTGTACTTAAAGCAGCCGGGGAGCTGTTTTTT. Translation gives CAWSVLKAAGELFF.

This chain uses TRBV11-2 with TRBJ2-7; D possibly corresponds to TRBD2 (6 bases). V was trimmed by 2 bases and J by 4 bases, leaving 12 bases between them. The CDR3 has 14 residues. Germline-derived CDR1 and CDR2 are SGHAT and FQNNGV. CDR3 region: CASSLFRGKYEQYF. The CDR3 coding sequence is TGTGCCAGCAGCTTATTTCGGGGGAAATACGAGCAGTACTTC. Complete variable domain (other parts from reference TRBV11-2 and TRBJ2-7): EAGVAQSPRYKIIEKRQSVAFWCNPISGHATLYWYQQILGQGPKLLIQFQNNGVVDDSQLPKDRFSAERLKGVDSTLKIQPAKLEDSAVYLCASSLFRGKYEQYFGPGTRLTVT.

V is TRBV4-3 and J is TRBJ1-5, with a weak D call TRBD1 (5 bases). The V and J ends lost 2 bases and 7 bases respectively, with 18 bases between them. This CDR3 comprises 16 residues. Germline values: CDR1 LGHNA, CDR2 YSLEER. Written as DNA, the CDR3 is TGCGCCAGCAGCCAACCCGGGTGGGGGAAAGGACAGCCCCAGCATTTT. It is translated as CASSQPGWGKGQPQHF.

The V call is TRBV11-2, the J call TRBJ1-5; unclear D gene. With 0 bases removed from V and 2 bases from J, the gap between germline ends came to 8 bases. The CDR3 spans 15 residues. The germline V gene encodes CDR1 SGHAT and CDR2 FQNNGV. The CDR3 loop reads CASSLDPGGNQPQHF. CDR3 nucleotides: TGTGCCAGCAGCTTAGATCCCGGGGGCAATCAGCCCCAGCATTTT.

V and J are TRBV19 and TRBJ2-1, with a tentative D call TRBD1 (5 bases). The V gene lost 5 bases and the J gene lost 0 bases, with 14 bases spanning the gap. Germline CDR1 is LNHDA and CDR2 is SQIVND (reference sequence). CDR3 length: 16 residues. The CDR3 DNA is TGTGCCAGTAGTGCCGGACACGCCGCCTCCTACAATGAGCAGTTCTTC. Its protein product is CASSAGHAASYNEQFF.

This chain uses TRBV2 with TRBJ2-1; 7 nucleotides align to TRBD1. Germline V gene lookup returns CDR1 SNHLY and CDR2 FYNNEI. V lost 3 bases, J lost 6 bases, and 5 bases stayed unmatched. The CDR3 spans 14 residues. CDR3 amino acids: CASSDRQGGNEQFF. The CDR3 nucleotides read TGTGCCAGCAGTGATAGACAGGGTGGCAATGAGCAGTTCTTC.

V gene TRBV13 combines with J gene TRBJ1-5; 7 positions match TRBD1. The germline V gene has CDR1 PRHDT and CDR2 FYEKMQ (reference sequence). V shed 4 bases and J 0 bases; nucleotides not matched to a gene: 3. This CDR3 is 15 amino acids long. CDR3 coding DNA: TGTGCCAGCAGCTCTACAGGGGATAGCAATCAGCCCCAGCATTTT. Its translation is CASSSTGDSNQPQHF.

V gene TRBV4-2 combines with J gene TRBJ1-5; TRBD1 matches at 7 bases. This CDR3 is built from 15 residues. CDR1 LGHNA and CDR2 YNFKEQ come from the germline V gene. V shed 0 bases, J shed 7 bases, and the junction held 6 bases outside the gene matches. CDR3 amino acids: CASSQEWAGGQPQHF. The DNA of the CDR3 is TGTGCCAGCAGCCAAGAATGGGCAGGGGGACAGCCCCAGCATTTT.